The 20 T cell receptor beta chains in this list originate from one sample, sequenced in a study of T cell changes during pregnancy in multiple sclerosis. Here immunoSEQ multiplex PCR was the method, and the copy in TCRdb shows in-frame clones only, minus some. The sample has more than 65,000 clones, about 89% seen once. Sequences were derived from CD4+ T cells from peripheral blood mononuclear cells, sampled before pregnancy. The receptors derive from a female donor with multiple sclerosis, enrolled in a pregnancy study.

The chain carries TRBV29-1 and TRBJ2-7; tentative D call: TRBD2 (6 bases). Germline CDR1 SQVTM, CDR2 ANQGSEA. V was cut by 2 bases and J by 7 bases, with 9 bases left in between. The CDR3 contains 11 residues. CDR3 DNA sequence: TGCAGCGTTGAAAGGGACTGGGAGCAGTACTTC. Protein product: CSVERDWEQYF.

This chain uses TRBV5-8 with TRBJ2-2, with TRBD1 matching over 9 bases. Germline values: CDR1 SGHTS, CDR2 YDEGEE. The junction had 6 bases not matched to a gene; V was cut back by 4 bases and J by 2 bases. The CDR3 totals 16 residues. The CDR3: CASSAGTGTNTGELFF. CDR3 coding DNA: TGTGCCAGCAGCGCCGGGACAGGGACTAACACCGGGGAGCTGTTTTTT.

V is TRBV9 and J is TRBJ2-5; tentative D call: TRBD2 (7 bases). Germline lookup yields CDR1 SGDLS and CDR2 YYNGEE. The CDR3 spans 15 residues. Trimming stripped 3 bases from V and 4 bases from J, with 16 bases between. Written as DNA, the CDR3 is TGTGCCAGCAGCGAGAGAGGGAGGGGGTTAGAGACCCAGTACTTC. Translating it yields CASSERGRGLETQYF.

The rearrangement uses TRBV19 and TRBJ2-2, with 8 bases that match TRBD1. CDR3 length: 14 residues. Germline loops: CDR1 LNHDA, CDR2 SQIVND (reference sequence). The trim removed 8 bases at V and 4 bases at J, leaving 6 bases unmatched. CDR3 region: CASETGAFTGELFF. For the CDR3, the DNA is TGTGCCAGTGAGACAGGGGCTTTCACCGGGGAGCTGTTTTTT.

The chain couples TRBV5-4 to TRBJ2-3; TRBD2 matches at 7 bases. This CDR3 spans 15 amino acids. J was trimmed by 4 bases and V by 0 bases; bases with no gene match: 5. Germline V lookup: CDR1 SGHNT, CDR2 YYREEE (reference sequence). The CDR3 DNA is TGTGCCAGCAGCTTGGCACTCGGGAGGTCAGATACGCAGTATTTT. Residues: CASSLALGRSDTQYF.

This clone came up once. This rearrangement joins TRBV6-6 to TRBJ1-1; TRBD1 aligns across 7 bases. With V trimmed by 6 bases and J by 1 base, 5 bases remained unmatched. CDR3 size: 14 residues. Germline assignment: CDR1 MNHNY and CDR2 SVGAGI (reference sequence). Written as DNA, the CDR3 is TGTGCCAGCAGACACGGGACAGCGAACACTGAAGCTTTCTTT. This codes for CASRHGTANTEAFF.

DNA of the CDR3: TGCGCCAGCAGCCAGTCCCAAATCGTCGGGGAGACCCAGTACTTC. It specifies CASSQSQIVGETQYF. The J gene is TRBJ2-5, the V gene TRBV4-3; D gene uncertain. CDR3 length: 15 residues. The germline V gene encodes CDR1 LGHNA and CDR2 YSLEER. V lost 3 bases, J lost 5 bases, and 16 bases lay in between.

V gene TRBV7-3 combines with J gene TRBJ2-2, with D possibly TRBD2 on 6 matching bases. CDR3 length: 15 amino acids. V was shortened by 1 base and J by 5 bases, with 11 bases between the two germline ends. Germline V CDR1 and CDR2: SGHTA, FQGTGA. CDR3 nucleotides: TGTGCCAGCAGCTTAAGTGGGAGGTCGACCGGGGAGCTGTTTTTT. Its protein product is CASSLSGRSTGELFF.

The genes are TRBV5-1 and TRBJ2-1, with 8 bases aligning to TRBD2. The CDR3 runs 14 residues. With V trimmed by 4 bases and J by 9 bases, 9 bases remained unmatched. Germline V lookup: CDR1 SGHRS, CDR2 YFSETQ. The CDR3 protein is CASSPEGLGSEQFF. CDR3 coding DNA: TGCGCCAGCAGCCCGGAGGGACTAGGAAGTGAGCAGTTCTTC.

The chain employs TRBV28 and TRBJ2-1; D is unresolved. CDR3 size: 13 residues. The germline CDR1 and CDR2 sequences are MDHEN and SYDVKM. Trimming stripped 9 bases from V and 3 bases from J, with 12 bases between. Here the CDR3 reads CASMTSRYNEQFF. The CDR3 nucleotides read TGTGCCAGTATGACAAGTCGCTACAATGAGCAGTTCTTC. Looking up the rest from reference TRBV28 and TRBJ2-1 gives the full variable domain: DVKVTQSSRYLVKRTGEKVFLECVQDMDHENMFWYRQDPGLGLRLIYFSYDVKMKEKGDIPEGYSVSREKKERFSLILESASTNQTSMYLCASMTSRYNEQFFGPGTRLTVL.

This chain connects TRBV19 to TRBJ2-5; no clear D. The V gene's germline CDR1 is LNHDA and CDR2 SQIVND (reference sequence). The CDR3 sequence is 14 residues long. With 3 bases removed from V and 2 bases from J, the gap between germline ends came to 10 bases. CDR3 nucleotides: TGTGCCAGTAGTATTGGTGTCACACAAGAGACCCAGTACTTC. Its translation: CASSIGVTQETQYF.

The genes are TRBV28 and TRBJ2-7, with TRBD2 as a possible D gene (6 bases). The CDR3 runs 18 residues. Deletions cut 6 bases from V and 5 bases from J, with 29 bases between. From germline, CDR1 is MDHEN and CDR2 SYDVKM. CDR3 in amino acids: CASRRLIVMRDQPHEQYF. The DNA of the CDR3 is TGTGCCAGCAGAAGACTAATTGTCATGCGGGACCAACCACACGAGCAGTACTTC.

The V call is TRBV7-9, the J call TRBJ2-2, with TRBD1 matching 9 bases. The CDR3 contains 16 residues. Germline V gives CDR1 SEHNR, CDR2 FQNEAQ (reference sequence). V trimming: 3 bases; J trimming: 1 base; junction bases outside the gene matches: 3. As DNA, the CDR3 is TGTGCCAGCAGCTTTCGGACAGGGGTGAACACCGGGGAGCTGTTTTTT. Protein sequence: CASSFRTGVNTGELFF.

This clone was detected only a few times. V usage is TRBV4-3 and J usage is TRBJ1-1, with 7 positions matching TRBD1. V lost 3 bases, J lost 5 bases, and 9 bases stayed unmatched. The CDR3 is made up of 15 amino acids. The germline CDR1 and CDR2 sequences are LGHNA and YSLEER. CDR3 coding DNA: TGCGCCAGCAGCCAGGTAGACAGGGCCGAAACTGAAGCTTTCTTT. It specifies CASSQVDRAETEAFF.

This chain joins TRBV6-5 and TRBJ2-7, with 12 bases identical to TRBD2. With V trimmed by 5 bases and J by 4 bases, 6 bases remained unmatched. Germline CDR1 is MNHEY and CDR2 is SVGAGI. The CDR3 loop spans 15 amino acids. CDR3 nucleotides: TGTGCCAGCAGTACACTAGCGGGAGGTTCATACGAGCAGTACTTC. It is translated as CASSTLAGGSYEQYF.

The V gene is TRBV11-3, the J gene TRBJ1-1; D remains unclear. V was clipped by 2 bases and J by 1 base, with 5 bases between them. From germline, CDR1 is SGHNT and CDR2 YENEEA. The CDR3 loop spans 13 amino acids. CDR3: CASSLKRNTEAFF. CDR3 DNA sequence: TGTGCCAGCAGCTTAAAGAGGAACACTGAAGCTTTCTTT.

This chain links TRBV12-5 with TRBJ1-2, with D maybe TRBD1 (6 bases). The CDR3 runs 14 residues. Per germline, CDR1 LGHNT and CDR2 FRNRAP. Between the trimmed V and J ends, which lost 0 bases and 2 bases, there was a span of 7 bases. The CDR3 reads CASGLVTGNYGYTF. As DNA, the CDR3 is TGTGCTAGTGGTTTGGTAACAGGGAACTATGGCTACACCTTC. The full variable domain, with the rest looked up from reference TRBV12-5 and TRBJ1-2, is DARVTQTPRHKVTEMGQEVTMRCQPILGHNTVFWYRQTMMQGLELLAYFRNRAPLDDSGMPKDRFSAEMPDATLATLKIQPSEPRDSAVYFCASGLVTGNYGYTFGSGTRLTVV.

The J gene is TRBJ2-4, the V gene TRBV28, with D perhaps TRBD1 (6 bases). Trimming cost V 2 bases and J 6 bases, with 17 bases left between them. This CDR3 spans 16 amino acids. CDR1 MDHEN and CDR2 SYDVKM come from the germline V gene. This CDR3 is CASSLLRAPGANIQYF. The CDR3 DNA is TGTGCCAGCAGTTTACTTAGGGCCCCAGGGGCAAACATTCAGTACTTC.

The chain employs TRBV28 and TRBJ1-3; 7 nucleotides line up with TRBD1. CDR1 and CDR2 from the germline V gene are MDHEN and SYDVKM. V shed 6 bases, J shed 0 bases, and the junction held 8 bases outside the gene matches. The CDR3 covers 16 residues. The CDR3 loop is CASSRDRVASGNTIYF. In DNA form, the CDR3 reads TGTGCCAGCAGCCGTGACAGGGTGGCCTCTGGAAACACCATATATTTT.

The CDR3 protein is CASSPGLAGGLRNEQFF. In DNA, the CDR3 is TGTGCCAGCAGTCCCGGACTAGCGGGAGGGTTGAGAAATGAGCAGTTCTTC. This chain connects TRBV7-3 to TRBJ2-1, with 15 bases fitting TRBD2. The CDR3 is made up of 17 amino acids. Trimming at V came to 6 bases and at J to 7 bases, leaving 10 bases not matched to a gene. The germline CDR1 and CDR2 sequences are SGHTA and FQGTGA.